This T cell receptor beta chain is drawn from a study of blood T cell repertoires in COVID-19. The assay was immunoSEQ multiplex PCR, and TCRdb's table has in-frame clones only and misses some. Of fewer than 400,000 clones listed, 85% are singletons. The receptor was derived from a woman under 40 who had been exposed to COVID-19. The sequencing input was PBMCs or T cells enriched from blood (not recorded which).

The CDR3 loop is CASSPLTSPKVNEQFF. The CDR3 DNA reads TGTGCCAGCTCACCACTTACTAGCCCAAAAGTCAATGAGCAGTTCTTC. The V and J genes are TRBV18 and TRBJ2-1, with D tentatively TRBD2 (6 bases). Germline V CDR1 and CDR2: KGHSH, LQKENI. Trimming took 1 base from V and 6 from J, leaving 16 bases between them. This CDR3 spans 16 amino acids.